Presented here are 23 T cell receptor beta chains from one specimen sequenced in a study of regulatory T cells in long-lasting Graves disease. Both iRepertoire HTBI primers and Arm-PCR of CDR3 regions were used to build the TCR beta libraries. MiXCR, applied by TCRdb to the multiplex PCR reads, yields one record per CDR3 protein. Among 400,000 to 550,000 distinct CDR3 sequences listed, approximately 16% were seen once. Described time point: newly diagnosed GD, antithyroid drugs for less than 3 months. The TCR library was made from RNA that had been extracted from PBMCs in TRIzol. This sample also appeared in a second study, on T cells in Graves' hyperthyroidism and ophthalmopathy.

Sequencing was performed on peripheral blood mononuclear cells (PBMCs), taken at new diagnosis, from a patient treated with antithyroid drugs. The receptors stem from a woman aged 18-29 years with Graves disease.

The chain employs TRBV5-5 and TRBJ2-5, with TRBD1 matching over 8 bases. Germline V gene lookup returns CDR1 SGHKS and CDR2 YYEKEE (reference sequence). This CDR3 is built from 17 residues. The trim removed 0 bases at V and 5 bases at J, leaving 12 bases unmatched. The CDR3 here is CASSLAVSGGPRETQYF. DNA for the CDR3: TGTGCCAGCAGCTTGGCAGTTTCAGGGGGCCCGCGGGAGACCCAGTACTTC.

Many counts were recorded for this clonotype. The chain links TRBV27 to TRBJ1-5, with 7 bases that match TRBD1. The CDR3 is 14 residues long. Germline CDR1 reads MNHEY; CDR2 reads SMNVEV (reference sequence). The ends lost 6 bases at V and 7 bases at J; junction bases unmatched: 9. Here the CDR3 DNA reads TGTGCCAGCAGGGAAACAGGGGTGGTGCAGCCCCAGCATTTT. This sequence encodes CASRETGVVQPQHF.

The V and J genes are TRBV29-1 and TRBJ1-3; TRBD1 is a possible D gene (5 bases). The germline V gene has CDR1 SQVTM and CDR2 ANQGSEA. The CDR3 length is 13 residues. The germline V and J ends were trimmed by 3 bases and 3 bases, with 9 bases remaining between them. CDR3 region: CSVELGGGNTIYF. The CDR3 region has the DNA TGCAGCGTTGAGTTGGGGGGTGGAAACACCATATATTTT.

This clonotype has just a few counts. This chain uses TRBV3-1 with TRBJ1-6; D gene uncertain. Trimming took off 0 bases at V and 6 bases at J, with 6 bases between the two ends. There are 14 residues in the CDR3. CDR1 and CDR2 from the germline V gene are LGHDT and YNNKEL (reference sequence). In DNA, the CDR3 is TGTGCCAGCAGCCAAGAGGTTATTAATTCACCCCTCCACTTT. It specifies CASSQEVINSPLHF.

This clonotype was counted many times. The chain's CDR3 is CATSDSGAGTDTQYF. As DNA, the CDR3 is TGTGCCACCAGTGATTCAGGGGCTGGCACAGATACGCAGTATTTT. J is TRBJ2-3 and V is TRBV24-1; a possible D gene is TRBD1 (6 bases). Per germline, CDR1 KGHDR and CDR2 SFDVKD. This CDR3 has 15 residues. Trimming removed 2 bases at V and 1 base at J, with 9 bases between.

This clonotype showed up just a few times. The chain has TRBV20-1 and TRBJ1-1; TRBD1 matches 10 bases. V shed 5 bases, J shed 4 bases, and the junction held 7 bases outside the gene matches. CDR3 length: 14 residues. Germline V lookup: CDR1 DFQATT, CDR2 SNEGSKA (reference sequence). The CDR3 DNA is TGCAGTGCTCTCCGGACAGGGGGAGCCACTGAAGCTTTCTTT. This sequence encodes CSALRTGGATEAFF.

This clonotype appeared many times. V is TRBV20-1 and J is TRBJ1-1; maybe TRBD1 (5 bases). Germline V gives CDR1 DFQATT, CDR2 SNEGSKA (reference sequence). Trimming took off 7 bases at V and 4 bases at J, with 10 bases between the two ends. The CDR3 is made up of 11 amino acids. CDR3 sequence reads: CSGRGFTEAFF. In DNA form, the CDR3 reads TGCAGTGGACGGGGGTTCACTGAAGCTTTCTTT.

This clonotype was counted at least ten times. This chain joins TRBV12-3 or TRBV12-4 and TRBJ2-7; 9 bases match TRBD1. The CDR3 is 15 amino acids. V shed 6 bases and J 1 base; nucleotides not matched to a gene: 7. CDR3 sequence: CASRLTGGLSYEQYF. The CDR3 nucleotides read TGTGCCAGCAGGTTGACAGGGGGTTTATCCTACGAGCAGTACTTC.

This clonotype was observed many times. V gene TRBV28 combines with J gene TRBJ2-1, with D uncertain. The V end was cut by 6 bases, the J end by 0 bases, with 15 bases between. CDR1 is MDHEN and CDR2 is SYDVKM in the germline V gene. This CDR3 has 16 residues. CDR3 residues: CASRHSTGSSYNEQFF. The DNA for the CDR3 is TGTGCCAGCAGACACTCGACCGGAAGCTCCTACAATGAGCAGTTCTTC.

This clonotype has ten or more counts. The CDR3 here is CASRASGGYEQYF. CDR3 coding DNA: TGTGCCAGCCGAGCTAGCGGGGGCTACGAGCAGTACTTC. The rearrangement joins TRBV28 to TRBJ2-7, with 10 bases that match TRBD2. This CDR3 comprises 13 residues. Trimming cost V 8 bases and J 3 bases; bases outside gene matches: 4. The germline CDR1 and CDR2 sequences are MDHEN and SYDVKM.

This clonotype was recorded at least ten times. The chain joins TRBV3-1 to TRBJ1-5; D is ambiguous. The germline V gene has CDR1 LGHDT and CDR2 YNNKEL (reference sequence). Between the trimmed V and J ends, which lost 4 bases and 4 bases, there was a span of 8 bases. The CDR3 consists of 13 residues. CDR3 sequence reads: CASSRSENQPQHF. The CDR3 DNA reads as TGTGCCAGCAGCCGTTCCGAGAATCAGCCCCAGCATTTT.

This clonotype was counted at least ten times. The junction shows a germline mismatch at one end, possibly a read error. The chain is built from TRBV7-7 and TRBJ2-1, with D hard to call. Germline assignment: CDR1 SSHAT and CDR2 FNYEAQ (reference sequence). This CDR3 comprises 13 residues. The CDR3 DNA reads TGTGCTAGCAGCCTTAGAGTGGGGAATGAGCAGTTCTTC. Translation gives CASSLRVGNEQFF.

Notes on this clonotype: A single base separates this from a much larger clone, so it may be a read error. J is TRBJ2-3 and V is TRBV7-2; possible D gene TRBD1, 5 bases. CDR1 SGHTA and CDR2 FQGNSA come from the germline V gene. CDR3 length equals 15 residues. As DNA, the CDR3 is TGTGCCAGCAGCCACGGTGAAATTAGCACAGGTACGCAGTATTTT. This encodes CASSHGEISTGTQYF.

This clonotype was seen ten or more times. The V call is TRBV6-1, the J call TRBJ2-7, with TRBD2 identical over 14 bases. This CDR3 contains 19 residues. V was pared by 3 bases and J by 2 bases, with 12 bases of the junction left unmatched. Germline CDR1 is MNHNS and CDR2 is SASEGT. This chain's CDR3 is CASSERGGLAGAETYEQYF. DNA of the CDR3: TGTGCCAGCAGTGAGAGGGGGGGACTAGCGGGAGCGGAAACCTACGAGCAGTACTTC.

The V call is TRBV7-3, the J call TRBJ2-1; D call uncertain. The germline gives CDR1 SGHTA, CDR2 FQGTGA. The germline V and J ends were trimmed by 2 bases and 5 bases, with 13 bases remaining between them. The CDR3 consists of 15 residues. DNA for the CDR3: TGTGCCAGCAGCTTATCAGCAAACATCCACAATGAGCAGTTCTTC. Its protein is CASSLSANIHNEQFF.

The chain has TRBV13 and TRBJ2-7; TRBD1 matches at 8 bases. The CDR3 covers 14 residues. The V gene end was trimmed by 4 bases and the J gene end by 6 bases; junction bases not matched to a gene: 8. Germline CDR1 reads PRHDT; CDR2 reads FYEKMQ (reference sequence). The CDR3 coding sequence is TGTGCCAGCAGCTACCGGACAGGGCGGGCCGAGCAGTACTTC. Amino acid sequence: CASSYRTGRAEQYF. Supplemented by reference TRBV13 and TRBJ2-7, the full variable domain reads AAGVIQSPRHLIKEKRETATLKCYPIPRHDTVYWYQQGPGQDPQFLISFYEKMQSDKGSIPDRFSAQQFSDYHSELNMSSLELGDSALYFCASSYRTGRAEQYFGPGTRLTVT.

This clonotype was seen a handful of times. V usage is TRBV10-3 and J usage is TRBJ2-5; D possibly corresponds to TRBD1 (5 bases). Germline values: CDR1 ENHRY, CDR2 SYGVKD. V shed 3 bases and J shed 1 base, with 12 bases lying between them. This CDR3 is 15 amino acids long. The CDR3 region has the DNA TGTGCCATCAGTGAAAGACAGACGGGCCAAGAGACCCAGTACTTC. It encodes CAISERQTGQETQYF.

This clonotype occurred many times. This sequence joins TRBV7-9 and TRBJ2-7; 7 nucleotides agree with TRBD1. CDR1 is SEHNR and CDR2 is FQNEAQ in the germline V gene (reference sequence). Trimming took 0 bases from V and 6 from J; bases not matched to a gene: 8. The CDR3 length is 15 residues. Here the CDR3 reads CASSLAGTGDPEQYF. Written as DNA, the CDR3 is TGTGCCAGCAGCTTAGCCGGTACAGGGGACCCCGAGCAGTACTTC.

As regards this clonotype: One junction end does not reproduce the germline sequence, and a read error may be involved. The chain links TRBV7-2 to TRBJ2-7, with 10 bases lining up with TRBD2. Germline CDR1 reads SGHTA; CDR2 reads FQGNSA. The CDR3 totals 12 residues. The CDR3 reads CAGSLAGGEQYF. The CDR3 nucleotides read TGTGCCGGCAGCTTAGCGGGGGGCGAGCAGTACTTC.

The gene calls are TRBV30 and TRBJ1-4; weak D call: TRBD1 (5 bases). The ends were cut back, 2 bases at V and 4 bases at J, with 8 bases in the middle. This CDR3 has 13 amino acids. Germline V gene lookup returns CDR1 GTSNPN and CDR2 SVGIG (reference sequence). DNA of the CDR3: TGTGCCTGGAGTTGGGGGAATAATGAAAAACTGTTTTTT. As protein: CAWSWGNNEKLFF. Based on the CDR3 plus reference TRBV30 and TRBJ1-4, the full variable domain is SQTIHQWPATLVQPVGSPLSLECTVEGTSNPNLYWYRQAAGRGLQLLFYSVGIGQISSEVPQNLSASRPQDRQFILSSKKLLLSDSGFYLCAWSWGNNEKLFFGSGTQLSVL.

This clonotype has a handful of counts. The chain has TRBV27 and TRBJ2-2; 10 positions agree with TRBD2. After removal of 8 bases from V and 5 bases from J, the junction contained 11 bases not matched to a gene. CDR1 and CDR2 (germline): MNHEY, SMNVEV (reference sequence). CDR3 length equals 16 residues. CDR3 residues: CASGASGRAHTGELFF. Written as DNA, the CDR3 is TGTGCCAGCGGCGCAAGCGGGAGGGCCCATACCGGGGAGCTGTTTTTT.

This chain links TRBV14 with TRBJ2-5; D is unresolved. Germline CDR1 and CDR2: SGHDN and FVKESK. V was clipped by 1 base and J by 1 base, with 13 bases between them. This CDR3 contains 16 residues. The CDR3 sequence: CASSQVGLSLQETQYF. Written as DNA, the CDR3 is TGTGCCAGCAGCCAAGTCGGCCTGTCACTCCAAGAGACCCAGTACTTC.

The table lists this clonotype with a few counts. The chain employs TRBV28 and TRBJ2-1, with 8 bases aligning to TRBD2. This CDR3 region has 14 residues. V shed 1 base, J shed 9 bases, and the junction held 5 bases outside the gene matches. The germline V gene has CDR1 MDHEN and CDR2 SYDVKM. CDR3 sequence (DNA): TGTGCCAGCAGTTTATTGTTAGCGGGGAGTGAGCAGTTCTTC. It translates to CASSLLLAGSEQFF.